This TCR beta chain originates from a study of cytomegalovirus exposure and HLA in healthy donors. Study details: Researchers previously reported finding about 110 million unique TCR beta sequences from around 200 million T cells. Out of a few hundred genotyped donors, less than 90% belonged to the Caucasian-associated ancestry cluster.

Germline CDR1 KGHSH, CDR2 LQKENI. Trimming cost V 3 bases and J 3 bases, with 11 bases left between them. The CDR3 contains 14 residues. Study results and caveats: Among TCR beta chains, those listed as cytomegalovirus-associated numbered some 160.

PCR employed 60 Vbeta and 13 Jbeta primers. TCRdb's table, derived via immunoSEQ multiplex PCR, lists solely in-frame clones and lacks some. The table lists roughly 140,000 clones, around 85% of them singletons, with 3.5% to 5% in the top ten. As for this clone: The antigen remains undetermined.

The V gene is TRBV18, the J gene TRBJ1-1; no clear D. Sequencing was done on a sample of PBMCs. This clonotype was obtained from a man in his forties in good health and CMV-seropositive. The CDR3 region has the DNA TGTGCCAGCTCACCGGCGGGGAAATACACTGAAGCTTTCTTT. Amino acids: CASSPAGKYTEAFF. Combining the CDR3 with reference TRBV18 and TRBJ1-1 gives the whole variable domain NAGVMQNPRHLVRRRGQEARLRCSPMKGHSHVYWYRQLPEEGLKFMVYLQKENIIDESGMPKERFSAEFPKEGPSILRIQQVVRGDSAAYFCASSPAGKYTEAFFGQGTRLTVV.